Each of the 6 T cell receptor beta chains below was sequenced from the same sample in a study of CD8 T cells in ankylosing spondylitis (dated by TCRdb to between 2016 and 2019). Library preparation used 5' RACE. Sequencing was carried out with an Illumina HiSeq 2500. The raw public data were reprocessed by TCRdb itself: fastp quality trimming at Q25, MiXCR clonotype calling, in-frame beta chains only. Identical CDR3 protein sequences are pooled into one entry, listed with their most common genes and DNA. Present in this sample are about 350,000 distinct CDR3 sequences, 20% to 25% of which were seen just once. Clones ranked in the top ten supply around 13% of the sample. Sample: blood, either unsorted or a sorted T cell fraction (not recorded which). These receptors originate from a male donor with ankylosing spondylitis or in good health (not recorded which).

This clonotype was detected a few times. The chain joins TRBV25-1 to TRBJ2-1, with D perhaps matching TRBD1 or TRBD2 (5 bases each). Germline V gene lookup returns CDR1 MGHDK and CDR2 SYGVNS. V lost 1 base and J 5 bases, leaving 9 bases between the germline ends. The CDR3 length is 14 residues. CDR3 in DNA: TGTGCCAGCAGTGAATTATGGGACGACAATGAGCAGTTCTTC. Encoded protein: CASSELWDDNEQFF.

The chain joins TRBV5-1 to TRBJ2-7; D gene ambiguous. In germline, CDR1 is SGHRS, CDR2 YFSETQ. The ends were cut back, 6 bases at V and 4 bases at J, with 14 bases in the middle. This CDR3 region has 13 residues. The chain's CDR3 is CASKADEEYEQYF. CDR3 nucleotides: TGCGCCAGCAAGGCGGATGAAGAGTACGAGCAGTACTTC.

The chain joins TRBV6-1 to TRBJ2-1; 9 bases align to TRBD2. Trimming at V came to 6 bases and at J to 7 bases, leaving 10 bases not matched to a gene. Germline assignment: CDR1 MNHNS and CDR2 SASEGT. The CDR3 runs to 15 residues. This chain's CDR3 is CASSSAGLATNEQFF. DNA of the CDR3: TGTGCCAGCAGCAGCGCGGGACTAGCTACGAATGAGCAGTTCTTC.

This chain joins TRBV11-1 and TRBJ2-4; 12 bases map to TRBD2. This CDR3 has 15 residues. The germline V gene has CDR1 SGHAT and CDR2 FQDESV (reference sequence). The J segment lost 4 bases and the V segment lost 5 bases, leaving 3 bases of the junction unmatched. The CDR3 region has the DNA TGTGCCAGCAGCCTGGGGACTAGCGGGAAAAACATTCAGTACTTC. Its protein is CASSLGTSGKNIQYF. Variable domain in full (rest from reference TRBV11-1 and TRBJ2-4): EAEVAQSPRYKITEKSQAVAFWCDPISGHATLYWYRQILGQGPELLVQFQDESVVDDSQLPKDRFSAERLKGVDSTLKIQPAELGDSAMYLCASSLGTSGKNIQYFGAGTRLSVL.

In its sample, this clonotype was seen a few times. The chain links TRBV4-1 to TRBJ2-5; D may be TRBD1 (5 bases). Germline CDR1 reads MGHRA; CDR2 reads YSYEKL. The V end lost 3 bases, the J end lost 2 bases, and 10 bases lay between the germline ends. This CDR3 region has 14 residues. CDR3: CASSHLPGQETQYF. The DNA of the CDR3 is TGCGCCAGCAGCCACCTCCCAGGGCAAGAGACCCAGTACTTC.

A few counts support this clonotype. In DNA form, the CDR3 reads TGTGCCAGCAGTTCAGCGGGGGGGCGATACCATGAGCAGTTCTTC. This encodes CASSSAGGRYHEQFF. This chain joins TRBV12-3 or TRBV12-4 and TRBJ2-1, with 10 bases lining up with TRBD2. The V segment lost 4 bases and the J segment 8 bases; nucleotides outside the gene matches: 8. This CDR3 is 15 amino acids long.